The sample holds many counts of the clone carrying this T cell receptor (beta chain). Its antigen is unidentified. The CDR3 extends over 15 amino acids. With 1 base removed from V and 2 bases from J, the gap between germline ends came to 12 bases. Germline V gene data show CDR1 as MGHDK and CDR2 as SYGVNS. The data are from a study of CD8 T cells in ankylosing spondylitis. Notes on the study in general: Reports of some motif variants in reactive arthritis synovial fluid and blood predate this one. In ankylosing spondylitis blood, a motif of seven or eight highly homologous TCR beta variants appeared characteristic. Reportedly, disease-linked clones are significantly enriched in ankylosing spondylitis patients' matched synovial fluid.

Libraries for TCR beta were made by quantitative 5'-RACE with molecular barcodes. MiXCR, applied by TCRdb to the 5' RACE reads, yields one record per CDR3 protein. The table has some 130,000 distinct CDR3 sequences, about 7% seen once; the top ten hold roughly 12%. This chain links TRBV25-1 with TRBJ2-7; perhaps TRBD2 as D (6 bases). Material: blood, either unsorted or a sorted T cell fraction (not recorded which). The clonotype originates from a female donor with ankylosing spondylitis or in good health (not recorded which). The CDR3 DNA reads as TGTGCCAGCAGTGAATCCGCGGGGCCGGCCTACGAGCAGTACTTC. Protein product: CASSESAGPAYEQYF.